The sequence of this T cell receptor (beta chain) was determined in a study of identical twins. TCRdb re-analysed the 5' RACE reads in MiXCR, keeping a single row per CDR3 protein. The sample holds some 760,000 distinct CDR3 sequences, 15% to 20% seen once. This clonotype occurred a few times. This sample also appeared in a second study, on T cells expressing NK-cell markers.

Sequencing was carried out using PBMCs. The origin of this receptor is a woman under 30 in good health.

For the CDR3, the DNA is TGTGCCAGCAGTTTAGTTCCGGGGGCTGGAGAGACCCAGTACTTC. Residues: CASSLVPGAGETQYF. This chain uses TRBV12-3 or TRBV12-4 with TRBJ2-5, with D perhaps assigned TRBD1 or TRBD2 (6 bases each). V was cut by 1 base and J by 4 bases, with 13 bases left in between. This CDR3 region has 15 residues.